This TCR beta chain was captured by sequencing in a study of blood T cell repertoires in COVID-19. Study-level information: Samples of COVID-19 (acute and convalescent) were obtained from the United States, Italy and Spain. PBMCs, B-cell-depleted T cells, or T cells provided the cDNA or gDNA that made up the material.

Those enrolled, adults aged about 18 to 89 years, came from about two dozen US areas. Each participant's cohort was designated according to participant-reported clinical history. Clones were sequenced by immunoSEQ multiplex PCR, and TCRdb holds only the in-frame ones, with some missing. The sample lists 250,000 to 300,000 clones, 86% occurring once. Specimen: PBMCs or T cells enriched from blood (not recorded which). The receptor's source is a man younger than 30 who had recovered from COVID-19.

The CDR3 region is CAIQRGRGPPSNTEAFF. As DNA, the CDR3 is TGTGCCATCCAGAGGGGCAGGGGGCCTCCCTCGAACACTGAAGCTTTCTTT. The rearrangement joins TRBV2 to TRBJ1-1, with 8 bases lining up with TRBD1. The ends lost 10 bases at V and 1 base at J; junction bases unmatched: 17. The length of the CDR3 is 17 residues. Per the germline V gene, CDR1 is SNHLY and CDR2 is FYNNEI.